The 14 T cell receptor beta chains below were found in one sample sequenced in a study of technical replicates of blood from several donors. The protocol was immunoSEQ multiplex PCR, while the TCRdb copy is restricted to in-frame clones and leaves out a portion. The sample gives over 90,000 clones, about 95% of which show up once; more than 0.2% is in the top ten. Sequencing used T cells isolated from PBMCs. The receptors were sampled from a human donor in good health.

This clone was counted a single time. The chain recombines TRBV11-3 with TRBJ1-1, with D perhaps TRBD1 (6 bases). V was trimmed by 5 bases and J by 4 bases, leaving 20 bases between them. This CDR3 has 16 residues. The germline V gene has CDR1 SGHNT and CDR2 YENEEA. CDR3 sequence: CASSGPGRGVPTEAFF. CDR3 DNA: TGTGCCAGCAGCGGCCCAGGCAGGGGTGTCCCCACTGAAGCTTTCTTT.

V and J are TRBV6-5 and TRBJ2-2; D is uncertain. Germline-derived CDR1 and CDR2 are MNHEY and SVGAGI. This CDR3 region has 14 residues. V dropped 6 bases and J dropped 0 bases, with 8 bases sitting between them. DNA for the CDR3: TGTGCCAGCAGAAAAGCCACGAACACCGGGGAGCTGTTTTTT. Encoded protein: CASRKATNTGELFF.

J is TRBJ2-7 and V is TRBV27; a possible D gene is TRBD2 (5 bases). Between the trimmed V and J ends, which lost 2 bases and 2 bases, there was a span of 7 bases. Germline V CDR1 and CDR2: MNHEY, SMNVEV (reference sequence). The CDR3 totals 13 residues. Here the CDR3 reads CASSLRTAYEQYF. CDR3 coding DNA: TGTGCCAGCAGTTTAAGGACTGCCTACGAGCAGTACTTC.

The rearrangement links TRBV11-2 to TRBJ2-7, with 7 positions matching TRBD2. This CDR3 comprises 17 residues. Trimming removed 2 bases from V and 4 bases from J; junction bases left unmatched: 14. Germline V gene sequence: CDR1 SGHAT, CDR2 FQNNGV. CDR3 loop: CASSLTLTSAKSYEQYF. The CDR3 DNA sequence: TGTGCCAGCAGCTTAACCCTTACTAGCGCGAAGTCTTACGAGCAGTACTTC.

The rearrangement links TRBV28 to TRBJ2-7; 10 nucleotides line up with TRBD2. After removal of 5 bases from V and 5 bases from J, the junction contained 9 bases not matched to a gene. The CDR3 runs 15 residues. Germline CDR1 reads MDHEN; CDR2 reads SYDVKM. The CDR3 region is CASSPGTSEGNEQYF. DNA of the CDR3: TGTGCCAGCAGTCCTGGGACTAGCGAGGGGAACGAGCAGTACTTC.

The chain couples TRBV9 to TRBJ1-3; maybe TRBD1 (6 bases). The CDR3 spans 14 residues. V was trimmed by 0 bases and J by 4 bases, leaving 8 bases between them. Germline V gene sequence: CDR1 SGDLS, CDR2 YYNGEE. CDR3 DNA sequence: TGTGCCAGCAGCGTAGCCCAGGGGGGAAACACCATATATTTT. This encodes CASSVAQGGNTIYF.

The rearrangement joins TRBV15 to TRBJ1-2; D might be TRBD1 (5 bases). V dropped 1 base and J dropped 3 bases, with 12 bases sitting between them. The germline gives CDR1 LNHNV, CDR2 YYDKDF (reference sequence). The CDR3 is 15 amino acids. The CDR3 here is CATSRGAGGDYGYTF. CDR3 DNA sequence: TGTGCCACCAGCAGAGGTGCCGGGGGTGACTATGGCTACACCTTC.

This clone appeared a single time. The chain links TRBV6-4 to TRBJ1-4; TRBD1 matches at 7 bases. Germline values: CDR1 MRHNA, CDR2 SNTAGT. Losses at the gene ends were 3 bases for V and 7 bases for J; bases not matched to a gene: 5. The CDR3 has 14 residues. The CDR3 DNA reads TGTGCCAGCAGTGAAACAGGGGCGAGTGAAAAACTGTTTTTT. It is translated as CASSETGASEKLFF.

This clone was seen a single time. CDR3 nucleotides: TGCGCCAGCAGCTTGGCGGGGACTAGCGCTTTAAATGAGCAGTTCTTC. Its translation: CASSLAGTSALNEQFF. The chain links TRBV5-1 to TRBJ2-1; 10 bases align to TRBD2. V shed 0 bases, J shed 7 bases, and the junction held 7 bases outside the gene matches. CDR1 is SGHRS, CDR2 YFSETQ, per germline. CDR3 length: 16 residues. Filled out from reference TRBV5-1 and TRBJ2-1, the complete variable domain reads KAGVTQTPRYLIKTRGQQVTLSCSPISGHRSVSWYQQTPGQGLQFLFEYFSETQRNKGNFPGRFSGRQFSNSRSEMNVSTLELGDSALYLCASSLAGTSALNEQFFGPGTRLTVL.

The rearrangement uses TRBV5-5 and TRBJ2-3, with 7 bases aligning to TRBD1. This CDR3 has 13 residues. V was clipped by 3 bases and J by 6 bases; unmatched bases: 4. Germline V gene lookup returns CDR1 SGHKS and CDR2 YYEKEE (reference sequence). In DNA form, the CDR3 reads TGTGCCAGCAGCTCCGAACAGGGGGATACGCAGTATTTT. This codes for CASSSEQGDTQYF.

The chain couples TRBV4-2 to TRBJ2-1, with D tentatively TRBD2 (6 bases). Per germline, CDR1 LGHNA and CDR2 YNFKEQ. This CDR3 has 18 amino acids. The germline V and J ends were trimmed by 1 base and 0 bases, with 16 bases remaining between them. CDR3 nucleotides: TGTGCCAGCAGCCAAGCGGTACCCGGGGGAATCTCCTACAATGAGCAGTTCTTC. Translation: CASSQAVPGGISYNEQFF.

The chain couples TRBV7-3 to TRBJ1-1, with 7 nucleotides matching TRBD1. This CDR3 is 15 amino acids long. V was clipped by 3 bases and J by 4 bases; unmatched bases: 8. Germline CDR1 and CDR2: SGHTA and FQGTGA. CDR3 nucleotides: TGTGCCAGCAGCTTGACGACAGGGTTGGCCACTGAAGCTTTCTTT. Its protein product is CASSLTTGLATEAFF. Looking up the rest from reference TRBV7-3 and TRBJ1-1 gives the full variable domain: GAGVSQTPSNKVTEKGKYVELRCDPISGHTALYWYRQSLGQGPEFLIYFQGTGAADDSGLPNDRFFAVRPEGSVSTLKIQRTERGDSAVYLCASSLTTGLATEAFFGQGTRLTVV.

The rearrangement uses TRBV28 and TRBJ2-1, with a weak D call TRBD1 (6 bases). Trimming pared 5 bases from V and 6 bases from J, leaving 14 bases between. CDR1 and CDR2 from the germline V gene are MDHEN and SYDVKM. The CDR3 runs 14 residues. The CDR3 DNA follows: TGTGCCAGCAGTCAATTGACAGGCCGCAATGAGCAGTTCTTC. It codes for CASSQLTGRNEQFF.

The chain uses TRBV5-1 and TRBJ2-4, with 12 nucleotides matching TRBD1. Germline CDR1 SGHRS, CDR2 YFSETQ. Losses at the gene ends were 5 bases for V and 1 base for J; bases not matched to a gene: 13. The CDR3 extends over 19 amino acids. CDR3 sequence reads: CASSLPGTGGAVAKNIQYF. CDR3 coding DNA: TGCGCCAGCAGTCTTCCCGGGACAGGGGGCGCGGTGGCCAAAAACATTCAGTACTTC.